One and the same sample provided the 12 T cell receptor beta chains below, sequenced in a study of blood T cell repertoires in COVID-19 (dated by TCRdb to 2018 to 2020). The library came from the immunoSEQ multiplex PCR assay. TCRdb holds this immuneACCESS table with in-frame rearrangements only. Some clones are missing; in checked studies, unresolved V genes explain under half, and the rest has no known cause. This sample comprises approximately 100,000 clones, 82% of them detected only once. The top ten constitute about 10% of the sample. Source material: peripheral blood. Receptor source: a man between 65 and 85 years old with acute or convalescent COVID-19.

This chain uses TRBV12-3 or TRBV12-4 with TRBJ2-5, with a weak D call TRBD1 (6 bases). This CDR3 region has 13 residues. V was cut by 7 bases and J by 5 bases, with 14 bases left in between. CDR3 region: CASTLQGSETQYF. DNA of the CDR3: TGTGCCAGCACCCTACAGGGCTCGGAGACCCAGTACTTC.

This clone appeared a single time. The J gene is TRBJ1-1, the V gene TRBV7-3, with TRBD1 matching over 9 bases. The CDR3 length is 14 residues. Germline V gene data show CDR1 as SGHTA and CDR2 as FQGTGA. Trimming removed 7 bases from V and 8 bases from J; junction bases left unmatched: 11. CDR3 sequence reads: CASTETGGRGEAFF. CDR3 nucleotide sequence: TGTGCCAGCACCGAGACAGGGGGTAGGGGAGAAGCTTTCTTT. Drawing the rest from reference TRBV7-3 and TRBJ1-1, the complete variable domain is GAGVSQTPSNKVTEKGKYVELRCDPISGHTALYWYRQSLGQGPEFLIYFQGTGAADDSGLPNDRFFAVRPEGSVSTLKIQRTERGDSAVYLCASTETGGRGEAFFGQGTRLTVV.

Here the CDR3 reads CASSLSGFYGYTF. The CDR3 coding sequence is TGTGCCAGCAGCCTCTCAGGTTTCTATGGCTACACCTTC. The chain recombines TRBV5-6 with TRBJ1-2; D gene unclear. Trimming took off 4 bases at V and 4 bases at J, with 11 bases between the two ends. CDR1 SGHDT and CDR2 YYEEEE come from the germline V gene. The CDR3 spans 13 residues.

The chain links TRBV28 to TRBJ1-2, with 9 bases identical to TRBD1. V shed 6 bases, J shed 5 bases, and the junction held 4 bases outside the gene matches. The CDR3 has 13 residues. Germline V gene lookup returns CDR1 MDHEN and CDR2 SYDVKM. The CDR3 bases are TGTGCCAGCAGCGCCGGGACAGGGTATGGCTACACCTTC. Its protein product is CASSAGTGYGYTF.

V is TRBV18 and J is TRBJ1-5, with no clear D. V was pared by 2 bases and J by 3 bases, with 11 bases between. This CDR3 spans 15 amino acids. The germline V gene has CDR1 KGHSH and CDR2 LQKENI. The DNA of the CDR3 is TGTGCCAGCTCACCAGAAACAGTATTCAATCAGCCCCAGCATTTT. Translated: CASSPETVFNQPQHF.

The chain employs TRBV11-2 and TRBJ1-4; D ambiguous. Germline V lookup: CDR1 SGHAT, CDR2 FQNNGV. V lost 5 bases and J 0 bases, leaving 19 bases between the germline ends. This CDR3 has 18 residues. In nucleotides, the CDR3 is TGTGCCAGCAGCCGCCCGGCGGGCAGAACTTCAACTAATGAAAAACTGTTTTTT. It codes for CASSRPAGRTSTNEKLFF.

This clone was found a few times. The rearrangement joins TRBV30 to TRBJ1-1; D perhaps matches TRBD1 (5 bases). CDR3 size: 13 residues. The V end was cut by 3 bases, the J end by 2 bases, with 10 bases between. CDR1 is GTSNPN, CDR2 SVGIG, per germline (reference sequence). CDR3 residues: CAWSRQSNTEAFF. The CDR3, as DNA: TGTGCCTGGAGCCGACAGTCAAACACTGAAGCTTTCTTT.

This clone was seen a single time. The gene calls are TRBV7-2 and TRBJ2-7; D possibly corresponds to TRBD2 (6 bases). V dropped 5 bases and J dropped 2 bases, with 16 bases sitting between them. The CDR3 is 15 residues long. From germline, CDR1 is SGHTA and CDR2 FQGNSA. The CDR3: CASSPGRGTTYEQYF. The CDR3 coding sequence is TGTGCCAGCAGCCCCGGGCGGGGAACCACCTACGAGCAGTACTTC.

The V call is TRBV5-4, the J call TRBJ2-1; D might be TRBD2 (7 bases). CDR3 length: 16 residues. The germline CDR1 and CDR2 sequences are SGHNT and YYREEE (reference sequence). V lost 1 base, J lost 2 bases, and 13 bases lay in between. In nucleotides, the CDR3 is TGTGCCAGCAGCTTGAAAGGGGGGGGTCCCTACAATGAGCAGTTCTTC. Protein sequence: CASSLKGGGPYNEQFF.

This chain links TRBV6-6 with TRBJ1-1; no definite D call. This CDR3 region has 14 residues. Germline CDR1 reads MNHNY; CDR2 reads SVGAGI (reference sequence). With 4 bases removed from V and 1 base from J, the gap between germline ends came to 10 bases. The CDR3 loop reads CASSFRPENTEAFF. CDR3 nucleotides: TGTGCCAGCAGTTTTCGCCCAGAGAACACTGAAGCTTTCTTT.

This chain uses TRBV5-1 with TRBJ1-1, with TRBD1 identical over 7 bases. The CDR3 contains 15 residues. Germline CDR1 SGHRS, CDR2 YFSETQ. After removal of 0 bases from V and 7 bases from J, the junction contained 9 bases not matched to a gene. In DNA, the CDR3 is TGCGCCAGCAGCTTGGTCGGAGGGGGCCGTGATGAAGCTTTCTTT. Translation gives CASSLVGGGRDEAFF.

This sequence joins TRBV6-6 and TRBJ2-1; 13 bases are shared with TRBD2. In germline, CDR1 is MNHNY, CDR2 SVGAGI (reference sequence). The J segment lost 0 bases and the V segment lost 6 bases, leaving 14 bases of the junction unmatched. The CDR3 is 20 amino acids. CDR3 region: CASSKLGGTSGTSSYNEQFF. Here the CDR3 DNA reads TGTGCCAGCAGCAAATTAGGGGGGACTAGCGGGACGAGCTCCTACAATGAGCAGTTCTTC.